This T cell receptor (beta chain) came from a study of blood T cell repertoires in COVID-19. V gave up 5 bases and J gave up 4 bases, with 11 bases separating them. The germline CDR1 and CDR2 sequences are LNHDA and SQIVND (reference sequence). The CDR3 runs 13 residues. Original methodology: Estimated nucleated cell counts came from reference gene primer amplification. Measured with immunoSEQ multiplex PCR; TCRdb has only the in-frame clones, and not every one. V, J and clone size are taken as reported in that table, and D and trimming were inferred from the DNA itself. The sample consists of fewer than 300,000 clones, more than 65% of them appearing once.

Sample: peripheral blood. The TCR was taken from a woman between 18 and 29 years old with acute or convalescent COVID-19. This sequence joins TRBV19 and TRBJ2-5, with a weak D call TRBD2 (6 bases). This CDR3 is CASSPQGGETQYF. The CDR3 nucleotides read TGTGCCAGTAGTCCCCAGGGAGGAGAGACCCAGTACTTC. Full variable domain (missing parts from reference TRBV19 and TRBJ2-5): DGGITQSPKYLFRKEGQNVTLSCEQNLNHDAMYWYRQDPGQGLRLIYYSQIVNDFQKGDIAEGYSVSREKKESFPLTVTSAQKNPTAFYLCASSPQGGETQYFGPGTRLLVL.